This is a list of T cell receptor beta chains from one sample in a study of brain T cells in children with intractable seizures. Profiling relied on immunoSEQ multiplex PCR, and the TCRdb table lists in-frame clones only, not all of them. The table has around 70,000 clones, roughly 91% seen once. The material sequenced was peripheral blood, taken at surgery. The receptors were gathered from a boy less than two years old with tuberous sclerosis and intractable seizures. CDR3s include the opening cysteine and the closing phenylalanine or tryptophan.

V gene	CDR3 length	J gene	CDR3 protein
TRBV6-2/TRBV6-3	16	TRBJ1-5	CASSYAWGMGNQPQHF
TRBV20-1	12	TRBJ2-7	CSAIDRSYEQYF
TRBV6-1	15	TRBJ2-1	CASSELAEYYNEQFF
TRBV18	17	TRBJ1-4	CASSPRPVKATNEKLFF
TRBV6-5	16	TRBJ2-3	CASSYTSPLVADTQYF
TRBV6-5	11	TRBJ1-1	CASKGAGEAFF
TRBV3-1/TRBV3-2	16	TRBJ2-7	CASSRALPRTHYEQYF
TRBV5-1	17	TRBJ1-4	CASSLARDRATNEKLFF
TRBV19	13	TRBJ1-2	CASNSVPNYGYTF
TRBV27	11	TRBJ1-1	CASHPAGGAFF
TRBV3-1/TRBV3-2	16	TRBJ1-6	CASSQAPEGVNSPLHF
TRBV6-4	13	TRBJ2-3	CASSGGATDTQYF
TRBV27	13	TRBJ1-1	CASSLRTGFGAFF
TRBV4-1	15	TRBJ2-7	CASSQKRGQSYEQYF
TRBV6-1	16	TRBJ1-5	CASSDRGGYSNQPQHF
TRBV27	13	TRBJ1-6	CASSLMYNSPLHF
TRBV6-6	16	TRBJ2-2	CASSWGLAENTGELFF
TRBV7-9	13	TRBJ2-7	CASSLMGSYEQYF
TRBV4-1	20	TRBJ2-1	CASSQESLWRRASSYNEQFF
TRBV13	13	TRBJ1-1	CASSYGAGTEAFF
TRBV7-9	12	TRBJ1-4	CASSGLNEKLFF
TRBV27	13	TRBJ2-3	CASSPRGGDTQYF
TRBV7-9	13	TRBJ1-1	CASSPSGGTEAFF
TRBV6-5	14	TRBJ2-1	CASSSAGAYNEQFF
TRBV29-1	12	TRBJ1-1	CSVGQGGTEAFF
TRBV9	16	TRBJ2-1	CASSIPTSGIDNEQFF
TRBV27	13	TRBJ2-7	CASSFQQVSEQYF
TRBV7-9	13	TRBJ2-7	CASSSGSSHEQYF
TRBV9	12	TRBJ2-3	CASSVERDTQYF
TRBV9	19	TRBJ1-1	CASSARVGTGGRGNTEAFF
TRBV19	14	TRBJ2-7	CASSIFQGAYEQYF
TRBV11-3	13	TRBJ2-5	CASAWTDQETQYF
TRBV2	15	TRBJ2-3	CAGTRDRGSTDTQYF
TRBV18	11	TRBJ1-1	CASSPGQRAFF
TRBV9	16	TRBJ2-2	CASSLLQGPPAGELFF
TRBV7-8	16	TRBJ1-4	CASNQQGAGANEKLFF
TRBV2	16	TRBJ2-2	CASTRASGSHTGELFF
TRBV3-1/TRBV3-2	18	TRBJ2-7	CASSQEGLAPTSSYEQYF
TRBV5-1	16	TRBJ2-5	CASSSRGSGPGETQYF
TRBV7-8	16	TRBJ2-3	CASSLGVVSSTDTQYF
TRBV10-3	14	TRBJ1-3	CAISEGFSGNTIYF
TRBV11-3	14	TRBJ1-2	CASSLQSGVDGYTF
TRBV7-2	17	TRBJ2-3	CASSLGTSGGAADTQYF
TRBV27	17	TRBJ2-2	CASSLFASGANTGELFF
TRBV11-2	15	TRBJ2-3	CASSLAVSSTDTQYF
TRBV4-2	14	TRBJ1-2	CASSHYRSDYGYTF
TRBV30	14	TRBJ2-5	CAWSRFGRAETQYF
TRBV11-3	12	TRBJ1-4	CASSSPDEKLFF
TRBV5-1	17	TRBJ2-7	CASSAQPRLRIPYEQYF
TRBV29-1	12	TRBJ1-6	CSVQTGNSPLHF
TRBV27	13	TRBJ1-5	CASSLSLGSPQHF
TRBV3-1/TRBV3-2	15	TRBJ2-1	CASSPTPGLPNEQFF
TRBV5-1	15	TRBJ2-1	CASSSGTSAYNEQFF
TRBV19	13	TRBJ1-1	CASREQGSTEAFF